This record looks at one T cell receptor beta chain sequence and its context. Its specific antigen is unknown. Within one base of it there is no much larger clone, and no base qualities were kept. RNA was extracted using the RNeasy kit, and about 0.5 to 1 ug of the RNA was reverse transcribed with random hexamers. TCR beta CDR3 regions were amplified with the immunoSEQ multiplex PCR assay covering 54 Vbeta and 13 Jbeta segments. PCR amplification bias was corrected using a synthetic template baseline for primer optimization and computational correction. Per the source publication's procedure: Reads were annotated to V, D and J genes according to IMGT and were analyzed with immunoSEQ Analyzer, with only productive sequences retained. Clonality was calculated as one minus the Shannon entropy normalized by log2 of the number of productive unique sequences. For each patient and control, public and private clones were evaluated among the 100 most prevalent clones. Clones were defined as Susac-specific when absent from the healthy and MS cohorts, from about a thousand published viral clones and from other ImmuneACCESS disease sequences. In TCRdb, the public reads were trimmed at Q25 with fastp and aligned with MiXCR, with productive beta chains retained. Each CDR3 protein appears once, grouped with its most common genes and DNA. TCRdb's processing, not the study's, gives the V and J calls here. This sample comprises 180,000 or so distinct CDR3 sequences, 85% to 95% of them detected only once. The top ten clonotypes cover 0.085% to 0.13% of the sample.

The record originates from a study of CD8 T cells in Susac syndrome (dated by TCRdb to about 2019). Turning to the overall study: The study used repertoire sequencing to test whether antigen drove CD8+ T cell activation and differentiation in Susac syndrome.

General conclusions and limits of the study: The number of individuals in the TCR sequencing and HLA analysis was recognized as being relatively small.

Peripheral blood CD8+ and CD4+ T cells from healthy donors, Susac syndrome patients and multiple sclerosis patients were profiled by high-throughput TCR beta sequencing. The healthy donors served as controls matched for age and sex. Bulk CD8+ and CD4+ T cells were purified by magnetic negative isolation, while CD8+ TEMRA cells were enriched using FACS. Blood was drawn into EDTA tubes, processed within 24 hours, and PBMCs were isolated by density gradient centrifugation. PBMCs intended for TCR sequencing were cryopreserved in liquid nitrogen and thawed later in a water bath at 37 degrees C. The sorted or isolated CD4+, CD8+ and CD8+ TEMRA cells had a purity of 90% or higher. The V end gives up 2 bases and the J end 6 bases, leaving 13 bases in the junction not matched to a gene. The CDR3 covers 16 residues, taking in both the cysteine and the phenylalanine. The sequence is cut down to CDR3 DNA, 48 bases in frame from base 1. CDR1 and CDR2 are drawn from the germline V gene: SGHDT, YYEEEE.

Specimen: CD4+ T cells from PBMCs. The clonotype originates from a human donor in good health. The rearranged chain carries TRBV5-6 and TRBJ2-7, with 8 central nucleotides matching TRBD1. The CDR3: CASSFSGGRRDGEQYF. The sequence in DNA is TGTGCCAGCAGCTTCTCAGGGGGCCGGAGAGACGGCGAGCAGTACTTC.